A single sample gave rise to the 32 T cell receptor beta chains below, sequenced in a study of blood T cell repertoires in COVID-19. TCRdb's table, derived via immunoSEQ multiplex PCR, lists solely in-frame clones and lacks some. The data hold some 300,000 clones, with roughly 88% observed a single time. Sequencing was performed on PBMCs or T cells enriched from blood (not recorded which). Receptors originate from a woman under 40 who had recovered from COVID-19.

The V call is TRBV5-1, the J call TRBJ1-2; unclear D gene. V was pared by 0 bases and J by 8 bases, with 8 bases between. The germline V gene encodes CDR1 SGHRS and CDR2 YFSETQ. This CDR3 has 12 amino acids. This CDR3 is CASSLGERGYTF. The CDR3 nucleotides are TGCGCCAGCAGCTTGGGGGAGAGGGGCTACACCTTC.

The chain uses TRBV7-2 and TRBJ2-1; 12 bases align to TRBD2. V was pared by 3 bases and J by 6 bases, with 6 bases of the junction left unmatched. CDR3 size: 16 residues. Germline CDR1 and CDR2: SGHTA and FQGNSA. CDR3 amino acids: CASSFRLAGVVNEQFF. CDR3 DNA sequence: TGTGCCAGCAGCTTCCGACTAGCGGGGGTTGTCAATGAGCAGTTCTTC.

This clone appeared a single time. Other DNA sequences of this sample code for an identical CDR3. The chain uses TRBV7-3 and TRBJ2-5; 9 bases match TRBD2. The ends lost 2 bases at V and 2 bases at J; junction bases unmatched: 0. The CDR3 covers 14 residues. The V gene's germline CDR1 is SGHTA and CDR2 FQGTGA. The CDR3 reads CASSLAGGQETQYF. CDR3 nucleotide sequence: TGTGCCAGCAGCTTAGCGGGGGGGCAAGAGACCCAGTACTTC.

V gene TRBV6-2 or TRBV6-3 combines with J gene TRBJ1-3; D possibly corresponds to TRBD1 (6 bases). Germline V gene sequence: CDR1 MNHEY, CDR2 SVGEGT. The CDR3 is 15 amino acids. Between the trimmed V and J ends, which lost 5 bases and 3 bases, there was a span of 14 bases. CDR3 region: CASSAQGTDGNTIYF. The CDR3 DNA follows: TGTGCCAGCAGTGCCCAGGGGACCGATGGAAACACCATATATTTT.

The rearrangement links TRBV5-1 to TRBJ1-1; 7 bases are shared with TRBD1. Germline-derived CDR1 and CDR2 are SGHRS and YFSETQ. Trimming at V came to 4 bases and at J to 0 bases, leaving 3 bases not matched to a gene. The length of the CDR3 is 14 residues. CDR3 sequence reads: CASSGTVLNTEAFF. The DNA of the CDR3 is TGCGCCAGCAGCGGGACAGTGCTGAACACTGAAGCTTTCTTT.

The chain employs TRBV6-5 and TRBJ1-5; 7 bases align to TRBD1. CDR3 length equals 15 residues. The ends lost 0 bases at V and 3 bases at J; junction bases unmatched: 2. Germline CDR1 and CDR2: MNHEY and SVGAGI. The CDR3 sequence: CASSYSGTDNQPQHF. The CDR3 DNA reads TGTGCCAGCAGTTACTCGGGGACAGACAATCAGCCCCAGCATTTT.

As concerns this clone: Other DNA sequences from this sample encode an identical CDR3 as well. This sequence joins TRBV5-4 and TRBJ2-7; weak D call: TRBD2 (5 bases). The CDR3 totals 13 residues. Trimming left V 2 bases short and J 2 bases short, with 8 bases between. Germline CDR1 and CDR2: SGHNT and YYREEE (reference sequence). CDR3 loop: CASSLTGTYEQYF. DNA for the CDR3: TGTGCCAGCAGCTTAACGGGGACCTACGAGCAGTACTTC.

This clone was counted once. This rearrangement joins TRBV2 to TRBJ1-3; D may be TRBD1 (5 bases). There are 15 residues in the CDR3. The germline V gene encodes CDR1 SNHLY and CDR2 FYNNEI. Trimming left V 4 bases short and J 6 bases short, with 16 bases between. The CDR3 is CASSASGGGKNTIYF. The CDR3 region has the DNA TGTGCCAGCAGTGCCTCCGGGGGAGGGAAAAACACCATATATTTT.

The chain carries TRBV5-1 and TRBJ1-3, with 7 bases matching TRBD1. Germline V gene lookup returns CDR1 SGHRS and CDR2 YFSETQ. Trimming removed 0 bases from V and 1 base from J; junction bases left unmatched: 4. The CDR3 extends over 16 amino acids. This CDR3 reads CASSLGTGLSGNTIYF. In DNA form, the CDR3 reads TGCGCCAGCAGCTTGGGGACAGGCCTATCTGGAAACACCATATATTTT. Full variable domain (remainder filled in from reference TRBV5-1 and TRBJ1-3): KAGVTQTPRYLIKTRGQQVTLSCSPISGHRSVSWYQQTPGQGLQFLFEYFSETQRNKGNFPGRFSGRQFSNSRSEMNVSTLELGDSALYLCASSLGTGLSGNTIYFGEGSWLTVV.

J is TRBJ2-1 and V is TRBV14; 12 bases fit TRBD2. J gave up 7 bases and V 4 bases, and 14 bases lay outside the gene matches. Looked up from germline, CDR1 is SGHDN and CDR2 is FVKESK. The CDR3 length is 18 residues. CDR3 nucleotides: TGTGCCAGCAGCCCTCAAACAGGGAGACTAGCGGGAGTGAATGAGCAGTTCTTC. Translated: CASSPQTGRLAGVNEQFF.

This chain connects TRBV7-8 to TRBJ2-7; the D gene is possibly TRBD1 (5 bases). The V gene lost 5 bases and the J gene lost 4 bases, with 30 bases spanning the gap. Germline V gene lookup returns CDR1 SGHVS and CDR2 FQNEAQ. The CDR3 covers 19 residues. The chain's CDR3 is CASSQPKAPSTDESYEQYF. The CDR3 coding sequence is TGTGCCAGCAGCCAACCAAAGGCCCCGTCGACAGACGAATCTTACGAGCAGTACTTC. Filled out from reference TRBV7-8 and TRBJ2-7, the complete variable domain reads GAGVSQSPRYKVAKRGQDVALRCDPISGHVSLFWYQQALGQGPEFLTYFQNEAQLDKSGLPSDRFFAERPEGSVSTLKIQRTQQEDSAVYLCASSQPKAPSTDESYEQYFGPGTRLTVT.

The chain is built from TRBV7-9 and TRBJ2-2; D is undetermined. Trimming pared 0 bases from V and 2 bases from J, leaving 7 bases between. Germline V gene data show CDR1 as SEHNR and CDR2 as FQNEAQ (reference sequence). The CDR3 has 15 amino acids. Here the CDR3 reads CASSLASSNTGELFF. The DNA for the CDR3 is TGTGCCAGCAGCTTAGCGTCGAGCAACACCGGGGAGCTGTTTTTT.

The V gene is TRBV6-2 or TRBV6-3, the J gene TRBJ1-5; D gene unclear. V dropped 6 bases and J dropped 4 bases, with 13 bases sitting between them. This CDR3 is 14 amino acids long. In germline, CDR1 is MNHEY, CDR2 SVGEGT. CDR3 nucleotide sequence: TGTGCCAGCAGCCTACGGCCGGGAAATCAGCCCCAGCATTTT. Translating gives CASSLRPGNQPQHF.

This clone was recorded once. In nucleotides, the CDR3 is TGCAGCGCCGGCAGGGGCGGTGATGGCTACACCTTC. It is translated as CSAGRGGDGYTF. The genes are TRBV29-1 and TRBJ1-2, with D tentatively TRBD1 (6 bases). The CDR3 totals 12 residues. Germline V gene data show CDR1 as SQVTM and CDR2 as ANQGSEA. V was cut by 7 bases and J by 6 bases, with 15 bases left in between.

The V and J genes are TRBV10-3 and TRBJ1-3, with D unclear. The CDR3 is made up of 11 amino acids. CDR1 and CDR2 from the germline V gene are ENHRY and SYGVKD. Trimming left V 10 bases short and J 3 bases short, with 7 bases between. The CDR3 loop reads CASMFGNTIYF. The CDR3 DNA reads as TGTGCCAGTATGTTTGGAAACACCATATATTTT.

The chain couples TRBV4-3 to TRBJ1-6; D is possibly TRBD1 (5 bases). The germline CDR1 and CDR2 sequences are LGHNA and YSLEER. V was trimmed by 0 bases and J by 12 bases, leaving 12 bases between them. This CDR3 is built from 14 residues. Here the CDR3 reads CASSQDPRGEPLHF. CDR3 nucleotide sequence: TGCGCCAGCAGCCAAGATCCTAGGGGCGAACCCCTCCACTTT.

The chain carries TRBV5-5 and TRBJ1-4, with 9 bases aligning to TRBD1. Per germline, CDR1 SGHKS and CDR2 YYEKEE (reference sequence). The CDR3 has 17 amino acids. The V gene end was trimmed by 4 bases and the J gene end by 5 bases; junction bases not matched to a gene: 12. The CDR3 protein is CASSPRDRVRENEKLFF. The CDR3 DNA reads TGTGCCAGCAGCCCCCGGGACAGGGTTCGGGAGAATGAAAAACTGTTTTTT.

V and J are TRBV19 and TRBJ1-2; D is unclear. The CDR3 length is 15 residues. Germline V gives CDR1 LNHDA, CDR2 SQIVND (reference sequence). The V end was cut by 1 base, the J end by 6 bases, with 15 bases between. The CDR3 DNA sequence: TGTGCCAGTAGTATAGGCGGCAGCACGATCGATGGCTACACCTTC. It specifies CASSIGGSTIDGYTF.

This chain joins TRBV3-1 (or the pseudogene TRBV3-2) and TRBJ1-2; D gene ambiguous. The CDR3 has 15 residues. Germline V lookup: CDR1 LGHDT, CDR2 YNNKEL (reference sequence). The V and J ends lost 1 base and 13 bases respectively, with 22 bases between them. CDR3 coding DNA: TGTGCCAGCAGCCAAGTATTCACGGTTAGGTCCGACTTCACCTTC. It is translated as CASSQVFTVRSDFTF.

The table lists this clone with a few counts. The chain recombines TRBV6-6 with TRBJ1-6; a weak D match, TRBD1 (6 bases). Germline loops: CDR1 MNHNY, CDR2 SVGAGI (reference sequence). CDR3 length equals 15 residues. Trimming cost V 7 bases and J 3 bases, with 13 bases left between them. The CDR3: CASNQGGSYNSPLHF. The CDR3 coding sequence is TGTGCCAGCAATCAAGGGGGAAGCTATAATTCACCCCTCCACTTT.

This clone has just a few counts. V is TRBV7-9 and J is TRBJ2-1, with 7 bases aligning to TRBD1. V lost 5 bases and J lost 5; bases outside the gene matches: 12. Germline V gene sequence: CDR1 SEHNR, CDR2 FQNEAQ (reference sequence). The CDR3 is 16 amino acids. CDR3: CASSPQPGTDNNEQFF. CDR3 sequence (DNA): TGTGCCAGCAGCCCCCAACCTGGGACAGATAACAATGAGCAGTTCTTC.

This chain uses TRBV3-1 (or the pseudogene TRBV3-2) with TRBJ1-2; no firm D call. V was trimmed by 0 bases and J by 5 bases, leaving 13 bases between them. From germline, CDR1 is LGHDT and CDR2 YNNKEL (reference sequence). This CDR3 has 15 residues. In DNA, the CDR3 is TGTGCCAGCAGCCAAGATGGAGTCGGTGTTTATGGCTACACCTTC. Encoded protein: CASSQDGVGVYGYTF.

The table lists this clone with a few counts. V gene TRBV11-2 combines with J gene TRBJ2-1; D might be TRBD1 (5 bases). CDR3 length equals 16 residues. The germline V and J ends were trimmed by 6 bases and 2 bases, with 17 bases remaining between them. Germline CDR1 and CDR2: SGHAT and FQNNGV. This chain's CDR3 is CASRADSWITYNEQFF. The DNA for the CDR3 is TGTGCCAGCAGAGCCGACAGCTGGATAACCTACAATGAGCAGTTCTTC.

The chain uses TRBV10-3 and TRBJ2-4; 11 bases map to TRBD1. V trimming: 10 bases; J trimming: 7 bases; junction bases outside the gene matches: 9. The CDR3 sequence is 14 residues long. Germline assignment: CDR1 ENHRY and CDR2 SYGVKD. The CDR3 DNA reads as TGTGCCACCGGCGGGACAGGGGGGAAGAACATTCAGTACTTC. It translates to CATGGTGGKNIQYF.

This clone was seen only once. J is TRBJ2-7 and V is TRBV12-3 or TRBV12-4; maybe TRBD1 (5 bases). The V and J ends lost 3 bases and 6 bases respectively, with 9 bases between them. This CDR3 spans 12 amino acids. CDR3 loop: CASSLTQGEQYF. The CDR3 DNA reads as TGTGCCAGCAGTTTGACTCAGGGCGAGCAGTACTTC.

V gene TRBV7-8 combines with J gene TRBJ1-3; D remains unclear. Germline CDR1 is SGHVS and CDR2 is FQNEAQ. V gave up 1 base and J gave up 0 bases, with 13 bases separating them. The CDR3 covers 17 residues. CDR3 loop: CASSLVGRGNSGNTIYF. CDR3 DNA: TGTGCCAGCAGCTTAGTCGGCCGAGGGAACTCTGGAAACACCATATATTTT.

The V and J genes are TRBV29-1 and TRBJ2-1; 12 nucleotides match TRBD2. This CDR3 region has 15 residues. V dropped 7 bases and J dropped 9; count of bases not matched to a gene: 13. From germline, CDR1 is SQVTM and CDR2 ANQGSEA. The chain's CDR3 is CSGGSASGRGGEQFF. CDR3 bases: TGCAGCGGTGGGTCGGCTAGCGGGAGGGGTGGTGAGCAGTTCTTC.

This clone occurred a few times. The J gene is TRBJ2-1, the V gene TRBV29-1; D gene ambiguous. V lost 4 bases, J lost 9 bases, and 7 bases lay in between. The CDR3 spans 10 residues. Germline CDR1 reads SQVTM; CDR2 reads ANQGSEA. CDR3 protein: CSVGAIEQFF. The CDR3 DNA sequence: TGCAGCGTTGGGGCGATTGAGCAGTTCTTC.

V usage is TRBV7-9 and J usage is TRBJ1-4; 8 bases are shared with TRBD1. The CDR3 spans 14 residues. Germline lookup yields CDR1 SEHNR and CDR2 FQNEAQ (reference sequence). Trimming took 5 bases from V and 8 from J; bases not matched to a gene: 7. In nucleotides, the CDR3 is TGTGCCAGCAGCCGGGGACAGGTCAACGAAAAACTGTTTTTT. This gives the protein CASSRGQVNEKLFF.

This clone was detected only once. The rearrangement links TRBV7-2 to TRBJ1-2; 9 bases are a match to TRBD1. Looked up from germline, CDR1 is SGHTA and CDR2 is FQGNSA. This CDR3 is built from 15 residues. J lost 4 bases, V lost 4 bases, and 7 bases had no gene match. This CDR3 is CASSSTGGHFYGYTF. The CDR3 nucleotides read TGTGCCAGCAGCTCTACAGGGGGCCATTTCTATGGCTACACCTTC.

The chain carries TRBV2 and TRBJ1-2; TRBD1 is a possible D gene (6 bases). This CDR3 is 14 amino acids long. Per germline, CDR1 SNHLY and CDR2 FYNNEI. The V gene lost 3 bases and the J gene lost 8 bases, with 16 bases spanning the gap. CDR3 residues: CASSDDRRAFGYTF. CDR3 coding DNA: TGTGCCAGCAGTGATGACAGGCGGGCTTTCGGCTACACCTTC.

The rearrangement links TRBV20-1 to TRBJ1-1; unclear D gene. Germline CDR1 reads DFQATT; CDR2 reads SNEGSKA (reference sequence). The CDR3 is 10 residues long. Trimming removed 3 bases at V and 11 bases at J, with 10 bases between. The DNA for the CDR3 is TGCAGTGCTAGCCGGGTTGTGGCTTTCTTT. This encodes CSASRVVAFF.